This T cell receptor (beta chain) was sequenced during a study of shared clonotypes between healthy human individuals. The naive CD8 population came from CD45RO-negative cells selected for CCR7, without terminally differentiated effector memory CD45RA+ cells. Method: immunoSEQ multiplex PCR; TCRdb's copy keeps in-frame clones and lacks some. The table records around 2,000,000 clones, roughly 94% of them present only once. CDR3 size: 15 residues. V dropped 1 base and J dropped 0 bases, with 13 bases sitting between them. The germline V gene has CDR1 SQVTM and CDR2 ANQGSEA. The chain couples TRBV29-1 to TRBJ2-7; possible D gene TRBD2, 5 bases. The sample consisted of naive CD8+ T cells sorted from blood. This clonotype was obtained from a man younger than 35 in good health. The CDR3 sequence: CSVEGSASSSYEQYF. For the CDR3, the DNA is TGCAGCGTTGAAGGTAGCGCTTCTAGCTCCTACGAGCAGTACTTC.